This T cell receptor beta chain was sequenced during a study of shared clonotypes between healthy human individuals. Study information: CD4 naive and CD4 memory each took three plates per donor, while CD8 naive took two and CD8 memory one. Regarding the study as a whole: Clonotype sharing across several donors was observed for about 5.5% of naive CD4 clonotypes.

For every subset, genomic DNA was evenly distributed across several immunoSEQ plates. Here immunoSEQ multiplex PCR was the method, and the copy in TCRdb shows in-frame clones only, minus some. The sample includes some 1 million clones, about three quarters of them seen just once. This CDR3 has 16 amino acids. The V and J ends lost 3 bases and 7 bases respectively, with 21 bases between them. Germline CDR1 SEHNR, CDR2 FQNEAQ (reference sequence). This clone is a singleton in its sample. Its antigen is not known. Recent acute infections and vaccinations were absent in the healthy HIV-negative adult donors.

The genes are TRBV7-9 and TRBJ2-5; D gene unclear. This clonotype was obtained from a man in his late teens or twenties in good health. Material for sequencing was memory CD4+ T cells sorted from blood. Subset specified: CD45RA-negative fraction. The CDR3 nucleotides read TGTGCCAGCAGCTTGGGTAGTTCCCGGAGTGGACGGACCCAGTACTTC. Translated: CASSLGSSRSGRTQYF.